This TCR beta chain was captured by sequencing in a study of cytomegalovirus exposure and HLA in healthy donors (dated by TCRdb to the late 2010s). Describing the broader study: An earlier analysis of approximately 590 of the donors reported about 250 Gb of sequence data and some 120 million unique TCR beta sequences from around 200 million T cells. On average, roughly 250,000 unique TCR beta nucleotide sequences were sequenced per donor among 398 genotyped donors of the cohort, with roughly 18% of those sequences being non-productive. The study used immunosequencing to profile the T cell repertoires of hundreds of subjects and linked those repertoires to cytomegalovirus serostatus. Along with the approximately 700-subject first cohort, a separate validation cohort of over a hundred different subjects was used. Rather than using new phenotypic data, the later analysis identified candidate immune exposures from TCR beta sequences and from how often those sequences occurred across donors. The study aimed to test whether cataloging public T cell receptors could reveal signatures of past pathogen exposure. A later genetic analysis used genome-wide SNP genotypes for about 60% of the roughly 670 donors, treating that subset as a discovery cohort. Donor age, sex, ethnicity and CMV serostatus were collected together with the repertoire data. About 310 gigabases of sequencing data and approximately 84 million unique TCR sequences were included in an early release covering several hundred HLA-typed donors. The study combined high-throughput TCR immunosequencing, statistical association of individual TCRs with disease status, and machine learning to predict cytomegalovirus infection status. To decide whether each TCR beta V gene segment behaved as functional or pseudogenic, an earlier analysis of fewer than 750 of the donors relied on high-throughput TCR beta sequencing. All discovery cohort repertoires had been generated using a single sequencing platform. Typing coverage differed by locus: A, B, C, DRB1 and DQB1 were typed in roughly 620-630 donors, DQA1 in approximately 520, DPA1 in some 610, and DPB1 in 450 to 490. A later analysis re-analyzed previously published TCR beta repertoires from roughly 600 donors and added high-resolution HLA genotyping to study TCR occurrence patterns. Four or five DR-DQ haplotypes were handled as single units for association and clustering because linkage in the cohort was strong. Among the roughly 400 genotyped donors, approximately 77% belonged to the genetic ancestry cluster associated with self-reported Caucasian donors. Both class I and class II loci were covered by HLA typing, at four-digit resolution. The full study reports these points: While some public TCRs were present in many individuals, most TCR sequences turned up only very rarely across donors. Roughly uniform sequencing depth across donors was assumed in presence/absence analyses, although this assumption may not hold. Over 15 rarely observed V segments, including chromosome 9 orphons, were excluded from the earlier analysis of just under 600 of the donors because counts were too low. The cohort was sequenced for TCR beta chains only, and without alpha or paired-chain data the features that could be detected were limited. A further reported finding was that TCR beta sequences accurately predicted the HLA-A and HLA-B alleles for most subjects in the first cohort. Immune exposure information for the cohort was limited to CMV serostatus. In an earlier analysis of some 640 of the donors, most TCR beta V segments were observed in productive rearrangements about 87% or about 30% of the time, broadly matching IMGT annotations. A cluster of highly shared sequence variants was judged likely to represent a technical artifact of the sequencing pipeline. In a later analysis, TCR association rates were found to vary across HLA loci, with the most associated TCRs seen for DRB1 alleles and the fewest for HLA-C alleles. Compared with the roughly 720-donor mean, donors in an Asian-associated ancestry cluster had fewer N-insertions in productive TCRs, according to a later genetic analysis. Strong co-occurrence of HLA alleles, especially DR and DQ, made assigning TCR associations to individual alleles difficult. A later analysis associated around 16,000 TCR beta sequences with specific HLA alleles at a false discovery rate of 0.05. Three of the identified cytomegalovirus-associated TCR beta chains were confirmed in vitro to be specific for cytomegalovirus antigens. The study gave a list of some 150 TCR beta chains associated with cytomegalovirus. Several of the top co-occurrence clusters appeared to be linked to parvovirus B19, influenza, CMV and Epstein-Barr virus, according to a later analysis. Cytomegalovirus status was reported to be diagnosed by the classifier with high specificity and sensitivity in both the original and validation cohorts. Because HLA typing was unavailable for some donors at each locus, only the typed subset was used in association tests. An association between a missense DCLRE1C variant and V-gene and J-gene trimming of TCR beta chains was found in a later genetic analysis and replicated in an independent cohort. In a later analysis, HLA-associated TCR beta chains were found to be more clonally expanded and to have lower generation probabilities than equally common non-associated chains. Because the 87-base-pair reads could not distinguish some IMGT-functional V segments, including TRBV6-2 and TRBV6-3, those segments were excluded. Linkage disequilibrium might explain the correlated functional status among segregating V segments, but an unknown experimental factor could not be excluded. It was suggested by the authors that the approach could potentially be generalized to other disease states and immunological phenotypes. A later analysis found that most CMV-associated TCR beta chains appeared HLA-restricted, with HLA associations seemingly driven largely by CMV exposure.

The cohort was made up of about 670 healthy bone marrow donors. At the time of sampling, every cohort member was nominally healthy, though immune exposures that went unrecorded were likely present. The donor tested CMV seropositive and was one of the 289 seropositive cohort members. A peripheral blood sample was collected from each donor, and TCR beta sequencing was performed on peripheral blood mononuclear cells. The Qiagen DNeasy Blood Extraction Kit was used to extract genomic DNA from the blood cell samples. A note on this clone: Its recognized antigen is unknown. Base qualities are not recorded, but no much larger clone differs from it by a single base.

CDR1 and CDR2, looked up from the germline V gene, are MGHRA and YSYEKL. V has 0 bases trimmed and J has 2 bases trimmed; junction bases matching no gene number 8. The CDR3 runs 17 residues from the cysteine to the phenylalanine. Just CDR3 DNA is preserved here, 51 bases in frame from base 1. The method was the immunoSEQ multiplex PCR assay. The multiplex PCR relied on a mix of 60 forward primers for TCR Vbeta segments and 13 reverse primers for TCR Jbeta segments. A multiplex PCR assay on genomic DNA amplified the CDR3 region of rearranged TCR beta genes. On the Illumina HiSeq System, the amplified TCR beta libraries were sequenced as 87-base-pair reads. In the source study's methods: Across the 500 to 750 repertoires, a later analysis counted about 81 million unique TCR beta chains, 9.5 million to 12 million of which were shared by at least two donors. Raw reads were error-corrected and collapsed into unique sequences by a nearest-neighbor algorithm in which closely related sequences were merged to remove PCR and sequencing errors. V, D and J gene segments were assigned by aligning CDR3 sequences to IMGT reference sequences. For a sequence to be retained, at least a six-nucleotide match to both a V gene segment and a J gene segment was required. Rearrangements were classified as productive when the CDR3 lacked stop codons and remained in frame with V and J, and all other rearrangements were classified as non-productive. CDR3 was defined according to IMGT convention as the region running from the second conserved V-encoded cysteine to the conserved J-encoded phenylalanine. The earlier analysis of about 610 of the donors excluded sequences that lacked an unambiguous match to a single V gene segment. In an earlier analysis of several hundred of the donors, V segments were called functional above 56.7% productive rearrangements and were called segregating when the between-donor standard deviation exceeded 5%. A statistical classification framework was developed to diagnose cytomegalovirus status using the catalog of TCR beta chain sequences. In a later analysis, TCR nucleotide sequences were compared against IMGT/GENE-DB human TR gene sequences so that V and J genes could be assigned. The TCRdist pipeline was used in a later analysis to assign CDR3 sequences and most-parsimonious VDJ recombination scenarios. In a later analysis, each TCR beta chain was defined by its CDR3 amino acid sequence together with its V-gene family, and reads without a unique V-gene family were excluded. To address suspected cross-contamination and a sequencing artifact, a later analysis removed 550 to 750 highly shared, low-generation-probability nucleotide sequences. In a later analysis, a clonal expansion index for each public chain was calculated from normalized within-repertoire ranks of inferred template counts. In a later analysis, generation probabilities were computed with a VDJ recombination model fitted to out-of-frame rearrangements, and the resulting probabilities were checked against IGoR. In a later analysis, hypergeometric tests were used to score TCR-TCR, TCR-HLA and TCR-CMV co-occurrence, with a repertoire-size bias correction applied to TCR pairs. In a later analysis, false discovery rates were estimated by permuting HLA or CMV assignments 20 times. In a later analysis, co-occurring TCRs were grouped using DBSCAN, and TCRdist sequence similarity was added for clustering within HLA-allele-positive subsets. Repertoires with fewer than 30,000 or more than 120,000 public chains, plus five repertoires with anomalous nucleotide sharing, were excluded from co-occurrence clustering. TCRdb holds this immuneACCESS table with in-frame rearrangements only. Some clones are missing; in checked studies, unresolved V genes explain under half, and the rest has no known cause. That table is the source of V, J and clone size, and D and trimming were worked out from the DNA. The sample data list over 150,000 clones, and 60% to 85% of these were observed just once. The ten largest clones add up to 3.7% of the sample.

This TCR came from a man younger than 40 in good health and CMV-seropositive. The sequence joins TRBV4-1 to TRBJ2-5, with TRBD2 identical over 8 junction bases. Material: PBMCs. The DNA reads TGCGCCAGCAGCCAAGATGAAGCGGGGGAAAGACAAGAGACCCAGTACTTC. Its protein product is CASSQDEAGERQETQYF.